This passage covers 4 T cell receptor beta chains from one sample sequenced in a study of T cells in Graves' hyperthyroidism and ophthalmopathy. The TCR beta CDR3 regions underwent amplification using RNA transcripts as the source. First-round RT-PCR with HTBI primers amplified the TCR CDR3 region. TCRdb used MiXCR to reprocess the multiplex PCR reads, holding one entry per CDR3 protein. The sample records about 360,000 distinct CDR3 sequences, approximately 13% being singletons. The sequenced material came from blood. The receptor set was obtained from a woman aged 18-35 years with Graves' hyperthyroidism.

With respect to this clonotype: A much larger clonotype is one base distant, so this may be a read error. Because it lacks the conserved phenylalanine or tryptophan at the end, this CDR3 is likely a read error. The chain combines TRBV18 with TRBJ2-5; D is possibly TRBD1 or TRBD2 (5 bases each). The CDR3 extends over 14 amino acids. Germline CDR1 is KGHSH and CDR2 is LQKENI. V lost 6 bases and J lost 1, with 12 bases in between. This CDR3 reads CASSEAGTQETQYL. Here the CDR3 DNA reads TGTGCCAGCTCGGAGGCAGGGACCCAAGAGACCCAGTACCTC.

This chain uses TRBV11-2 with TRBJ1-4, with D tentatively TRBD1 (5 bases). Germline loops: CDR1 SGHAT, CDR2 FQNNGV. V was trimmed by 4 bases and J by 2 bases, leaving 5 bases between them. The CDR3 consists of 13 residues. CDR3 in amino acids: CASSWGTNEKLFF. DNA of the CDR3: TGTGCCAGCAGCTGGGGCACTAATGAAAAACTGTTTTTT.

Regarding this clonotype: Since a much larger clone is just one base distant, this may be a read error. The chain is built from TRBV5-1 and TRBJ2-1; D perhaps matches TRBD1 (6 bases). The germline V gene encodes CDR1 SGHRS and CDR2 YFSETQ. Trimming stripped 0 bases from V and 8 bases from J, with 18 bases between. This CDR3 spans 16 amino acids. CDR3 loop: CASSLDQGIPLDEQFF. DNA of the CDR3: TGCGCCAGCAGCTTGGACCAGGGGATCCCTCTCGATGAGCAGTTCTTC.

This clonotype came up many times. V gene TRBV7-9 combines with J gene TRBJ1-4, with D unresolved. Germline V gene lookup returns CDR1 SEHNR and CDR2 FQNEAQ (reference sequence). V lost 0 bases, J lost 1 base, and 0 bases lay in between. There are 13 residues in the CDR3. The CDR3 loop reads CASSLATNEKLFF. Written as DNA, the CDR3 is TGTGCCAGCAGCTTAGCAACTAATGAAAAACTGTTTTTT.